The 25 T cell receptor beta chains presented below share a single source sample, sequenced in a study of human T cells and chemical hapten exposure. The time point is: pre-sensitization, week 0. The treatment is: therapeutic diphenylcyclopropenone sensitization with weekly scalp DPC. MiXCR was run by TCRdb on the RACE reads, yielding one entry per CDR3 protein. This sample has 35,000 to 40,000 distinct CDR3 sequences; over 9.5% occur once, and the top ten carry about 6%. Specimen: whole blood, collected in connection with sensitization to the hapten diphenylcyclopropenone (DPC). The receptors were gathered from a man aged 30 to 45 with alopecia areata. Some clones in this sample may be carry-over from other donors' samples.

This clonotype was detected ten times or more. DNA for the CDR3: TGTGCCAGCAGTGACTCGGGAGCCTCCTACAATGAGCAGTTCTTC. This codes for CASSDSGASYNEQFF. This chain connects TRBV2 to TRBJ2-1, with a tentative D call TRBD2 (6 bases). Trimming shortened V by 3 bases and J by 0 bases, and 9 bases separated the two germline ends. This CDR3 region has 15 residues. Germline V gene sequence: CDR1 SNHLY, CDR2 FYNNEI. The full variable domain, completed using reference TRBV2 and TRBJ2-1, is EPEVTQTPSHQVTQMGQEVILRCVPISNHLYFYWYRQILGQKVEFLVSFYNNEISEKSEIFDDQFSVERPDGSNFTLKIRSTKLEDSAMYFCASSDSGASYNEQFFGPGTRLTVL.

The chain has TRBV29-1 and TRBJ2-6; 7 nucleotides match TRBD1. V lost 4 bases, J lost 6 bases, and 21 bases stayed unmatched. This CDR3 is 19 amino acids long. CDR1 is SQVTM, CDR2 ANQGSEA, per germline. Here the CDR3 reads CSVVYMLRQGPLEANVLTF. The CDR3 DNA sequence: TGCAGCGTTGTGTACATGCTCCGACAGGGTCCTCTTGAGGCCAACGTCCTGACTTTC.

This clonotype was counted only a few times. The chain employs TRBV12-5 and TRBJ2-5; 9 nucleotides match TRBD1. The CDR3 contains 15 residues. The junction had 6 bases not matched to a gene; V was cut back by 5 bases and J by 2 bases. Germline CDR1 LGHNT, CDR2 FRNRAP. This CDR3 reads CASGRGQGTQETQYF. The DNA for the CDR3 is TGTGCTAGTGGTCGGGGACAGGGTACTCAAGAGACCCAGTACTTC. The variable domain in full, with the rest retrieved from reference TRBV12-5 and TRBJ2-5, is DARVTQTPRHKVTEMGQEVTMRCQPILGHNTVFWYRQTMMQGLELLAYFRNRAPLDDSGMPKDRFSAEMPDATLATLKIQPSEPRDSAVYFCASGRGQGTQETQYFGPGTRLLVL.

This chain connects TRBV9 to TRBJ2-3; TRBD1 agrees at 8 bases. V was pared by 0 bases and J by 2 bases, with 2 bases of the junction left unmatched. Germline CDR1 is SGDLS and CDR2 is YYNGEE. The CDR3 has 15 residues. For the CDR3, the DNA is TGTGCCAGCAGCGTAGGGACAGGGTTCACAGATACGCAGTATTTT. It translates to CASSVGTGFTDTQYF.

This clonotype has ten or more counts. The V and J genes are TRBV4-2 and TRBJ1-1, with 9 positions matching TRBD1. The CDR3 covers 14 residues. The germline V gene encodes CDR1 LGHNA and CDR2 YNFKEQ. V dropped 4 bases and J dropped 6; count of bases not matched to a gene: 6. CDR3 region: CASSPGTGSAEAFF. The CDR3 nucleotides read TGTGCCAGCAGCCCCGGGACAGGGAGCGCTGAAGCTTTCTTT.

This clonotype was recorded many times. This chain joins TRBV18 and TRBJ1-1; TRBD1 matches at 9 bases. V shed 6 bases and J 1 base; nucleotides not matched to a gene: 3. Per germline, CDR1 KGHSH and CDR2 LQKENI. The CDR3 contains 14 residues. CDR3 loop: CASSTDRGNTEAFF. The CDR3 DNA sequence: TGTGCCAGCTCGACGGACAGGGGGAACACTGAAGCTTTCTTT.

The chain joins TRBV7-9 to TRBJ2-5; D may be TRBD1 (5 bases). The CDR3 length is 13 residues. V was shortened by 5 bases and J by 4 bases, with 11 bases between the two germline ends. Germline CDR1 SEHNR, CDR2 FQNEAQ (reference sequence). The CDR3 DNA is TGTGCCAGCAGCCCACAGGCCGGAGAGACCCAGTACTTC. Encoded protein: CASSPQAGETQYF.

J is TRBJ1-3 and V is TRBV20-1, with D uncertain. The length of the CDR3 is 11 residues. Between the trimmed V and J ends, which lost 5 bases and 0 bases, there was a span of 2 bases. Germline V lookup: CDR1 DFQATT, CDR2 SNEGSKA (reference sequence). CDR3 nucleotide sequence: TGCAGTGCTGCCTCTGGAAACACCATATATTTT. Encoded protein: CSAASGNTIYF.

This clonotype was detected ten times or more. The genes are TRBV19 and TRBJ2-2, with a possible D match to TRBD2 (5 bases). Germline CDR1 and CDR2: LNHDA and SQIVND (reference sequence). V lost 7 bases to trimming and J lost 13 bases, with 13 bases between them. CDR3 size: 11 residues. This CDR3 reads CASKEGSRLFF. The CDR3 DNA sequence: TGTGCCAGTAAAGAGGGTTCGCGGCTGTTTTTT.

The chain carries TRBV7-7 and TRBJ2-1; 8 bases match TRBD2. Germline trimming cut 1 base from V and 5 bases from J; bases unmatched to any gene: 4. Per germline, CDR1 SSHAT and CDR2 FNYEAQ (reference sequence). CDR3 length equals 15 residues. As DNA, the CDR3 is TGTGCCAGCAGCTTAGGCCTAGCGGGTAACAATGAGCAGTTCTTC. Translating it yields CASSLGLAGNNEQFF.

This clonotype was seen repeatedly, ten times or more. The genes are TRBV12-5 and TRBJ1-6, with a tentative D call TRBD1 (6 bases). With 0 bases removed from V and 6 bases from J, the gap between germline ends came to 12 bases. Germline CDR1 is LGHNT and CDR2 is FRNRAP. CDR3 length equals 16 residues. CDR3 region: CASGLVLGQINSPLHF. The CDR3 DNA is TGTGCTAGTGGTTTGGTACTCGGACAGATTAATTCACCCCTCCACTTT.

The table lists this clonotype with many counts. The V and J genes are TRBV12-5 and TRBJ1-5; 7 positions match TRBD1. The CDR3 is made up of 15 amino acids. Trimming at V came to 6 bases and at J to 1 base, leaving 6 bases not matched to a gene. Per germline, CDR1 LGHNT and CDR2 FRNRAP. This CDR3 reads CASGATGRSNQPQHF. CDR3 nucleotide sequence: TGTGCTAGTGGGGCGACAGGGAGGAGCAATCAGCCCCAGCATTTT.

This clonotype occurred many times. This rearrangement joins TRBV18 to TRBJ1-6; D is undetermined. Trimming pared 1 base from V and 0 bases from J, leaving 7 bases between. The CDR3 consists of 16 residues. The germline V gene has CDR1 KGHSH and CDR2 LQKENI. CDR3 region: CASSPLGSSYNSPLHF. The CDR3 region has the DNA TGTGCCAGCTCACCACTAGGAAGCTCCTATAATTCACCCCTCCACTTT.

The V and J genes are TRBV13 and TRBJ2-7; TRBD1 matches at 9 bases. Germline CDR1 and CDR2: PRHDT and FYEKMQ (reference sequence). The CDR3 covers 16 residues. CDR3 protein: CASSSRGTGRSYELYV. In nucleotides, the CDR3 is TGTGCCAGCAGCTCACGGGGGACAGGGAGATCCTACGAGCTGTACGTC.

This clonotype occurred many times. The rearrangement links TRBV3-1 to TRBJ1-1; D gene uncertain. Trimming removed 1 base at V and 5 bases at J, with 14 bases between. The CDR3 covers 15 residues. Germline CDR1 and CDR2: LGHDT and YNNKEL (reference sequence). The CDR3 protein is CASSQAWGGRTEAFF. Here the CDR3 DNA reads TGTGCCAGCAGCCAAGCCTGGGGTGGTCGGACTGAAGCTTTCTTT. The variable domain in full, completed from reference TRBV3-1 and TRBJ1-1, reads DTAVSQTPKYLVTQMGNDKSIKCEQNLGHDTMYWYKQDSKKFLKIMFSYNNKELIINETVPNRFSPKSPDKAHLNLHINSLELGDSAVYFCASSQAWGGRTEAFFGQGTRLTVV.

This clonotype has ten or more counts. This chain links TRBV6-2 or TRBV6-3 with TRBJ2-5, with 12 bases identical to TRBD2. V gave up 5 bases and J gave up 4 bases; unmatched junction bases: 5. CDR1 is MNHEY and CDR2 is SVGEGT in the germline V gene. The CDR3 is 15 amino acids. For the CDR3, the DNA is TGTGCCAGCAGTAGACCGGGACTAGCGGGAGAGACCCAGTACTTC. Protein product: CASSRPGLAGETQYF.

The table lists this clonotype with many counts. This chain links TRBV6-2 or TRBV6-3 with TRBJ1-1, with a tentative D call TRBD1 (5 bases). Germline V lookup: CDR1 MNHEY, CDR2 SVGEGT. Trimming removed 6 bases from V and 3 bases from J, with 17 bases in between. CDR3 length: 15 residues. The CDR3 nucleotides are TGTGCCAGCAGGACCGTACTGGGGCGCGACACTGAAGCTTTCTTT. It specifies CASRTVLGRDTEAFF.

This clonotype was seen only a few times. The J gene is TRBJ2-7, the V gene TRBV7-2; no firm D call. Per the germline V gene, CDR1 is SGHTA and CDR2 is FQGNSA. CDR3 length: 12 amino acids. V lost 5 bases and J 3 bases, leaving 8 bases between the germline ends. The DNA of the CDR3 is TGTGCCAGCAGCCTCTACCTCTACGAGCAGTACGTC. Translating it yields CASSLYLYEQYV.

This clonotype has a count of ten or more. The chain is built from TRBV5-1 and TRBJ2-5; D may correspond to TRBD1 or TRBD2 (6 bases each). CDR3 length: 16 amino acids. The V end lost 2 bases, the J end lost 2 bases, and 16 bases lay between the germline ends. CDR1 and CDR2 (germline): SGHRS, YFSETQ. CDR3 amino acids: CASSLKGGPGQETQYF. The CDR3 nucleotides are TGCGCCAGCAGCTTAAAGGGGGGACCTGGGCAAGAGACCCAGTACTTC.

This clonotype was picked up many times. An end of the junction does not agree with germline; a read error may underlie this. The J gene is TRBJ1-1, the V gene TRBV28, with D possibly TRBD1 on 5 matching bases. CDR3 size: 11 residues. Per germline, CDR1 MDHEN and CDR2 SYDVKM. The CDR3 region has the DNA TGTGCCAGCGGGACCAACCGGGACGAAAACTTT. Translating gives CASGTNRDENF.

This clonotype was seen only a few times. The rearrangement uses TRBV30 and TRBJ1-5; D is unclear. The CDR3 is made up of 12 amino acids. V lost 0 bases, J lost 4 bases, and 4 bases lay in between. Germline-derived CDR1 and CDR2 are GTSNPN and SVGIG (reference sequence). The CDR3 protein is CAWSVPNQPQHF. The CDR3 region has the DNA TGTGCCTGGAGTGTACCAAATCAGCCCCAGCATTTT.

V usage is TRBV5-1 and J usage is TRBJ2-2, with D hard to call. Trimming cost V 6 bases and J 7 bases, with 10 bases left between them. Germline V CDR1 and CDR2: SGHRS, YFSETQ. CDR3 length: 12 amino acids. CDR3 DNA: TGCGCCAGCACCTGGAGTATCGGGGAGCTGTTTTTT. Amino acid sequence: CASTWSIGELFF. The full variable domain, with the rest looked up from reference TRBV5-1 and TRBJ2-2, is KAGVTQTPRYLIKTRGQQVTLSCSPISGHRSVSWYQQTPGQGLQFLFEYFSETQRNKGNFPGRFSGRQFSNSRSEMNVSTLELGDSALYLCASTWSIGELFFGEGSRLTVL.

This clonotype was counted only a few times. The chain employs TRBV6-1 and TRBJ2-3; D tentatively reads TRBD1 or TRBD2 (5 bases each). Trimming took 8 bases from V and 2 from J, leaving 14 bases between them. The CDR3 totals 14 residues. The V gene's germline CDR1 is MNHNS and CDR2 SASEGT. CDR3 sequence reads: CASSPGTTTDTQYF. For the CDR3, the DNA is TGTGCCAGCTCTCCCGGGACGACCACAGATACGCAGTATTTT.

This clonotype was counted many times. The V and J genes are TRBV5-4 and TRBJ1-2, with 7 bases lining up with TRBD1. The germline V gene has CDR1 SGHNT and CDR2 YYREEE (reference sequence). With V trimmed by 6 bases and J by 2 bases, 7 bases remained unmatched. This CDR3 has 14 amino acids. CDR3 sequence reads: CASNSVTGNYGYTF. In DNA form, the CDR3 reads TGTGCCAGCAACTCTGTGACAGGGAACTATGGCTACACCTTC.

This clonotype was detected a few times. The chain uses TRBV15 and TRBJ2-7; 7 nucleotides match TRBD1. V shed 4 bases and J 3 bases; nucleotides not matched to a gene: 6. This CDR3 is built from 14 residues. Germline-derived CDR1 and CDR2 are LNHNV and YYDKDF (reference sequence). CDR3 residues: CATSTGDRLYEQYF. The CDR3 bases are TGTGCCACCAGCACAGGGGACAGACTCTACGAGCAGTACTTC.